Below are 27 T cell receptor beta chains sequenced from a single sample in a study of CD8 T cells in Susac syndrome. RNA in amounts of 0.5 to 1 ug was reverse transcribed with random hexamers. TCRdb ran MiXCR on the immunoSEQ multiplex PCR reads and lists one entry per CDR3 protein. This sample carries approximately 190,000 distinct CDR3 sequences, more than 85% of them seen once, and the ten largest clones take over 0.075%. Sequencing was performed on CD4+ T cells from PBMCs. The receptors stem from a human donor with Susac syndrome.

The gene calls are TRBV19 and TRBJ2-1; 8 bases are a match to TRBD1. CDR3 length: 15 amino acids. Germline lookup yields CDR1 LNHDA and CDR2 SQIVND (reference sequence). The ends lost 5 bases at V and 4 bases at J; junction bases unmatched: 7. The CDR3 spells CASSLPGQEYNEQFF. The CDR3 DNA reads TGTGCCAGTAGTCTACCGGGACAGGAGTACAATGAGCAGTTCTTC.

The chain recombines TRBV5-1 with TRBJ2-3, with D unclear. The CDR3 sequence is 13 residues long. The V and J ends lost 1 base and 1 base respectively, with 4 bases between them. Germline CDR1 reads SGHRS; CDR2 reads YFSETQ. The CDR3, as DNA: TGCGCCAGCAGCTTGCCTCGCACAGATACGCAGTATTTT. Translation: CASSLPRTDTQYF.

J is TRBJ1-6 and V is TRBV20-1; no reliable D call. Germline CDR1 and CDR2: DFQATT and SNEGSKA (reference sequence). V dropped 2 bases and J dropped 7 bases, with 9 bases sitting between them. The CDR3 runs to 13 residues. The CDR3 DNA follows: TGCAGTGCTAGACGGACCCTAAATTCACCCCTCCACTTT. Translation: CSARRTLNSPLHF.

J is TRBJ1-2 and V is TRBV27; D is uncertain. The length of the CDR3 is 13 residues. The germline CDR1 and CDR2 sequences are MNHEY and SMNVEV (reference sequence). Trimming left V 3 bases short and J 4 bases short, with 9 bases between. The CDR3 nucleotides read TGTGCCAGCAGTTTTAGTTCAGTCTATGGCTACACCTTC. Its translation: CASSFSSVYGYTF.

V usage is TRBV6-1 and J usage is TRBJ2-2; 11 bases map to TRBD2. The CDR3 length is 15 residues. The germline gives CDR1 MNHNS, CDR2 SASEGT. V gave up 9 bases and J gave up 2 bases; unmatched junction bases: 5. Here the CDR3 DNA reads TGTGCCAGTACTCTAGCGGGAGGCAACACCGGGGAGCTGTTTTTT. Residues: CASTLAGGNTGELFF.

The genes are TRBV7-8 and TRBJ2-1, with 8 nucleotides matching TRBD2. The CDR3 is made up of 15 amino acids. Germline-derived CDR1 and CDR2 are SGHVS and FQNEAQ. V trimming: 1 base; J trimming: 7 bases; junction bases outside the gene matches: 6. This CDR3 is CASSLVSGGRNEQFF. CDR3 in DNA: TGTGCCAGCAGCTTAGTTAGTGGCGGGAGGAATGAGCAGTTCTTC.

The chain joins TRBV7-8 to TRBJ2-3, with D uncertain. The CDR3 sequence is 12 residues long. Germline V gene lookup returns CDR1 SGHVS and CDR2 FQNEAQ. V lost 3 bases and J lost 5, with 6 bases in between. CDR3 loop: CASSFRIDTQYF. DNA for the CDR3: TGTGCCAGCAGCTTTAGAATAGATACGCAGTATTTT.

CDR3 amino acids: CASSRRDIHEKLFF. The CDR3 region has the DNA TGTGCCAGCAGCCGCCGGGACATTCACGAAAAACTGTTTTTT. The chain is built from TRBV14 and TRBJ1-4; D possibly corresponds to TRBD1 (6 bases). Germline V gene lookup returns CDR1 SGHDN and CDR2 FVKESK. The CDR3 spans 14 residues. Trimming removed 4 bases from V and 8 bases from J, with 14 bases in between. Variable domain in full (rest from reference TRBV14 and TRBJ1-4): EAGVTQFPSHSVIEKGQTVTLRCDPISGHDNLYWYRRVMGKEIKFLLHFVKESKQDESGMPNNRFLAERTGGTYSTLKVQPAELEDSGVYFCASSRRDIHEKLFFGSGTQLSVL.

The chain couples TRBV7-9 to TRBJ1-4; 7 positions agree with TRBD1. V shed 5 bases, J shed 8 bases, and the junction held 11 bases outside the gene matches. This CDR3 has 15 residues. Germline V gene data show CDR1 as SEHNR and CDR2 as FQNEAQ (reference sequence). CDR3 sequence: CASSQGGISREKLFF. CDR3 DNA sequence: TGTGCCAGCAGCCAAGGGGGCATCTCACGGGAAAAACTGTTTTTT.

Here the CDR3 reads CSARDSSHQPQHF. The CDR3, as DNA: TGCAGTGCTAGAGATAGCAGTCATCAGCCCCAGCATTTT. The J gene is TRBJ1-5, the V gene TRBV20-1; the D is unclear. The CDR3 has 13 amino acids. V was cut by 0 bases and J by 5 bases, with 8 bases left in between. The germline gives CDR1 DFQATT, CDR2 SNEGSKA (reference sequence).

This rearrangement joins TRBV18 to TRBJ1-5; D gene ambiguous. This CDR3 is built from 16 residues. The germline CDR1 and CDR2 sequences are KGHSH and LQKENI. V was cut by 0 bases and J by 7 bases, with 16 bases left in between. The CDR3: CASSPPGSRREQPQHF. CDR3 in DNA: TGTGCCAGCTCACCACCGGGCTCCCGAAGGGAACAGCCCCAGCATTTT.

The chain uses TRBV18 and TRBJ1-5; no clear D. Germline V CDR1 and CDR2: KGHSH, LQKENI. The V and J ends lost 3 bases and 5 bases respectively, with 8 bases between them. The CDR3 sequence is 13 residues long. CDR3 protein: CASSPMQDQPQHF. As DNA, the CDR3 is TGTGCCAGCTCACCGATGCAGGATCAGCCCCAGCATTTT.

This rearrangement joins TRBV11-2 to TRBJ1-2; possibly TRBD1 for D (6 bases). CDR1 and CDR2 (germline): SGHAT, FQNNGV. Trimming left V 3 bases short and J 6 bases short, with 11 bases between. The CDR3 loop spans 13 amino acids. The DNA for the CDR3 is TGTGCCAGCAGCTTCTCAGGGGTTAATGGCTACACCTTC. Residues: CASSFSGVNGYTF.

This clonotype was seen just once. V and J are TRBV2 and TRBJ1-2; no clear D gene. The CDR3 is 14 residues long. The germline CDR1 and CDR2 sequences are SNHLY and FYNNEI. V was clipped by 6 bases and J by 2 bases, with 13 bases between them. The CDR3 DNA is TGTGCCAGCAGCCCATCTATGCCCAACTATGGCTACACCTTC. This gives the protein CASSPSMPNYGYTF.

The genes are TRBV6-5 and TRBJ2-7, with D hard to call. Trimming removed 2 bases at V and 2 bases at J, with 13 bases between. This CDR3 comprises 15 residues. Germline lookup yields CDR1 MNHEY and CDR2 SVGAGI. The CDR3 DNA sequence: TGTGCCAGCAGTTACAAATTAGGACCGACCTACGAGCAGTACTTC. The encoded protein is CASSYKLGPTYEQYF.

The chain couples TRBV18 to TRBJ1-5; D unclear. The CDR3 length is 14 residues. Trimming left V 2 bases short and J 5 bases short, with 10 bases between. Germline lookup yields CDR1 KGHSH and CDR2 LQKENI. The CDR3 nucleotides read TGTGCCAGCTCACCAGAGACGGAGGATCAGCCCCAGCATTTT. This sequence encodes CASSPETEDQPQHF. Variable domain in full (rest from reference TRBV18 and TRBJ1-5): NAGVMQNPRHLVRRRGQEARLRCSPMKGHSHVYWYRQLPEEGLKFMVYLQKENIIDESGMPKERFSAEFPKEGPSILRIQQVVRGDSAAYFCASSPETEDQPQHFGDGTRLSIL.

This chain links TRBV6-1 with TRBJ1-1; D is ambiguous. Germline V gives CDR1 MNHNS, CDR2 SASEGT. The CDR3 length is 14 residues. With 4 bases removed from V and 1 base from J, the gap between germline ends came to 10 bases. The CDR3 DNA is TGTGCCAGCAGTGTAACGGGGAAGAACACTGAAGCTTTCTTT. Translation: CASSVTGKNTEAFF.

This chain connects TRBV20-1 to TRBJ2-7; 9 positions agree with TRBD1. Germline V gene data show CDR1 as DFQATT and CDR2 as SNEGSKA (reference sequence). Losses at the gene ends were 0 bases for V and 6 bases for J; bases not matched to a gene: 18. This CDR3 comprises 18 residues. The CDR3 sequence: CSARDGKTPGTGLLEQYF. The CDR3, as DNA: TGCAGTGCTAGAGATGGCAAAACACCCGGGACAGGGCTTCTCGAGCAGTACTTC.

The V call is TRBV5-4, the J call TRBJ2-7; 9 bases agree with TRBD2. Germline CDR1 SGHNT, CDR2 YYREEE (reference sequence). V gave up 5 bases and J gave up 0 bases; unmatched junction bases: 6. This CDR3 is 15 amino acids long. CDR3 nucleotide sequence: TGTGCCAGCAGTTTAGCGGGAGCTAGCTCCTACGAGCAGTACTTC. Amino acids: CASSLAGASSYEQYF.

The rearrangement joins TRBV5-1 to TRBJ1-3; D gene uncertain. Trimming removed 3 bases from V and 0 bases from J, with 10 bases in between. The CDR3 is 15 residues long. Germline V CDR1 and CDR2: SGHRS, YFSETQ. As DNA, the CDR3 is TGCGCCAGCAGCTCCAAAGCCAACTCTGGAAACACCATATATTTT. Amino acids: CASSSKANSGNTIYF.

V is TRBV28 and J is TRBJ1-5; D remains unclear. The V end was cut by 9 bases, the J end by 9 bases, with 18 bases between. The CDR3 contains 13 residues. CDR1 is MDHEN, CDR2 SYDVKM, per germline. This CDR3 reads CASKTPDPVPQHF. CDR3 sequence (DNA): TGTGCCAGTAAGACACCCGACCCTGTGCCCCAGCATTTT.

This chain uses TRBV7-9 with TRBJ1-2, with 7 bases identical to TRBD1. V dropped 5 bases and J dropped 4; count of bases not matched to a gene: 7. The CDR3 length is 14 residues. The germline V gene encodes CDR1 SEHNR and CDR2 FQNEAQ (reference sequence). The CDR3 DNA follows: TGTGCCAGCAGCAAAGGACAGGTTCGCTATGGCTACACCTTC. It encodes CASSKGQVRYGYTF.

This chain uses TRBV18 with TRBJ1-5; D may be TRBD1 (5 bases). V gave up 2 bases and J gave up 1 base, with 15 bases separating them. This CDR3 has 17 residues. The germline V gene encodes CDR1 KGHSH and CDR2 LQKENI. The CDR3 DNA is TGTGCCAGCTCACCATTTTCGACTGGGGGAAGCAATCAGCCCCAGCATTTT. Translated: CASSPFSTGGSNQPQHF.

The V gene is TRBV20-1, the J gene TRBJ2-7, with 7 bases identical to TRBD1. The V segment lost 6 bases and the J segment 2 bases; nucleotides outside the gene matches: 7. In germline, CDR1 is DFQATT, CDR2 SNEGSKA (reference sequence). The CDR3 is 13 amino acids. The CDR3 sequence is CSANTGTAYEQYF. The CDR3 region has the DNA TGCAGTGCGAATACCGGGACAGCCTACGAGCAGTACTTC.

This chain links TRBV19 with TRBJ2-1; D uncertain. V shed 10 bases and J shed 9 bases, with 16 bases lying between them. CDR3 length: 12 residues. The germline gives CDR1 LNHDA, CDR2 SQIVND (reference sequence). The chain's CDR3 is CATGPPSVEQFF. The CDR3, as DNA: TGTGCCACCGGGCCCCCCAGCGTTGAGCAGTTCTTC. The whole variable domain, filled in from reference TRBV19 and TRBJ2-1, reads DGGITQSPKYLFRKEGQNVTLSCEQNLNHDAMYWYRQDPGQGLRLIYYSQIVNDFQKGDIAEGYSVSREKKESFPLTVTSAQKNPTAFYLCATGPPSVEQFFGPGTRLTVL.

The V and J genes are TRBV10-3 and TRBJ2-3; TRBD1 matches at 7 bases. Germline lookup yields CDR1 ENHRY and CDR2 SYGVKD. The CDR3 has 15 residues. V lost 11 bases and J lost 0; bases outside the gene matches: 11. As DNA, the CDR3 is TGTGCCTCCGTTAGGACAGGCGCTAGCACAGATACGCAGTATTTT. Amino acids: CASVRTGASTDTQYF.

This clonotype was seen once. This chain connects TRBV6-5 to TRBJ2-5; 8 positions match TRBD1. Germline V CDR1 and CDR2: MNHEY, SVGAGI. The CDR3 sequence is 12 residues long. Trimming took 5 bases from V and 6 from J; bases not matched to a gene: 2. CDR3 region: CASSDRGQTQYF. The CDR3 coding sequence is TGTGCCAGCAGTGACAGGGGCCAGACCCAGTACTTC.